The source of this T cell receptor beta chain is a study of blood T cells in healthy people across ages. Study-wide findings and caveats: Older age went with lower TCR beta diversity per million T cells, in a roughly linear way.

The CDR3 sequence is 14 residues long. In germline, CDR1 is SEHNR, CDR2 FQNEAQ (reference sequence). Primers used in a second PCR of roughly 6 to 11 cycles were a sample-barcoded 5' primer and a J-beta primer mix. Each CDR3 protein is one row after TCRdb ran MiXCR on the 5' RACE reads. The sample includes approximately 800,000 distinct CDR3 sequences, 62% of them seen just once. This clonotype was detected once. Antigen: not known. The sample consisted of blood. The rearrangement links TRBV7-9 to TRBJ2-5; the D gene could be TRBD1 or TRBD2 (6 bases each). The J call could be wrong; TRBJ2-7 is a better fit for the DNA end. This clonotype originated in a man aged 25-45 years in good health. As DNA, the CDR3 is TGTGCCAGCAGTTCTCCGGGGGCGCACAGCGAGCAGTACTTC. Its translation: CASSSPGAHSEQYF.